A selection of T cell receptor beta chains follows, all from one sample in a study of blood T cell repertoires in COVID-19. Method: immunoSEQ multiplex PCR; TCRdb's copy keeps in-frame clones and lacks some. The sample holds some 180,000 clones, 87% seen once. The source material was peripheral blood. The source of these receptors is a man aged 60 to 69 with active or convalescent COVID-19. Each CDR3 is given with its conserved first and last residue. The D gene is left open where the match is weak. The size of a clone is reported for some rows only, either as once, few or many, or as a class for expanded clones.

cdr3_aa cdr3_nt d_call v_call clone_size j_call
CASLPGGLGDTIYF TGTGCCAGCCTCCCCGGAGGGTTGGGGGACACCATATATTTT - TRBV6-5 - TRBJ1-3
CASSVRQGPTGELFF TGCGCCAGCAGCGTCCGACAGGGGCCGACCGGGGAGCTGTTTTTT TRBD1 TRBV5-1 - TRBJ2-2
CASRAGTLLETDTQYF TGTGCCAGCAGAGCCGGGACACTCCTGGAGACAGATACGCAGTATTTT - TRBV2 - TRBJ2-3
CATSDVPGQAKYNEQFF TGTGCCACCAGTGATGTGCCGGGACAGGCGAAATACAATGAGCAGTTCTTC TRBD1 TRBV24-1 - TRBJ2-1
CASSQDQIGGNYGYTF TGTGCCAGCAGCCAAGATCAGATAGGGGGCAACTATGGCTACACCTTC TRBD1 TRBV3-1/TRBV3-2 - TRBJ1-2
CASTKGVAGEETQYF TGTGCCAGCACCAAGGGGGTAGCGGGGGAGGAGACCCAGTACTTC TRBD2 TRBV11-2 - TRBJ2-5
CASSPRVEETQYF TGCGCCAGCAGCCCGCGCGTAGAAGAGACCCAGTACTTC - TRBV5-1 - TRBJ2-5
CASSLSWDRPNTEAFF TGTGCCAGCAGCCTCTCATGGGACAGACCGAACACTGAAGCTTTCTTT TRBD1 TRBV3-1/TRBV3-2 - TRBJ1-1
CASSIAQAPAEAFF TGTGCCAGTAGTATAGCCCAGGCCCCAGCTGAAGCTTTCTTT - TRBV19 - TRBJ1-1
CASSQTPGTDTQYF TGTGCCAGCTCACAAACCCCAGGGACAGATACGCAGTATTTT - TRBV18 - TRBJ2-3
CASSARGGRGNTIYF TGCGCCAGCAGTGCCCGGGGGGGTCGTGGAAACACCATATATTTT - TRBV5-1 - TRBJ1-3
CASSERTSNTGELFF TGTGCCAGCAGTGAAAGGACATCGAACACCGGGGAGCTGTTTTTT - TRBV6-1 - TRBJ2-2
CAISGTSAGYTGELFF TGTGCCATCAGTGGGACCTCAGCGGGCTACACCGGGGAGCTGTTTTTT - TRBV10-3 - TRBJ2-2
CASSQVMVLRGASYNSPLHF TGCGCCAGCAGCCAAGTAATGGTTCTACGGGGGGCTTCCTATAATTCACCCCTCCACTTT - TRBV4-1 - TRBJ1-6
CSVAGLGYGYTF TGCAGCGTTGCAGGGTTGGGCTATGGCTACACCTTC - TRBV29-1 once TRBJ1-2
CATEGDSNEQFF TGTGCCACCGAGGGGGATTCCAATGAGCAGTTCTTC - TRBV24-1 once TRBJ2-1
CASSLGRGGTEAFF TGTGCCAGCAGTTTGGGGAGGGGTGGGACTGAAGCTTTCTTT - TRBV28 many TRBJ1-1
CSATDGSNQPQHF TGCAGTGCTACTGACGGTAGCAATCAGCCCCAGCATTTT - TRBV20-1 - TRBJ1-5
CSVFRETQYF TGCAGCGTTTTTCGGGAGACCCAGTACTTC - TRBV29-1 - TRBJ2-5
CASIGVVSYQPQHF TGTGCCAGCATAGGGGTAGTATCATATCAGCCCCAGCATTTT - TRBV28 - TRBJ1-5
CASSIVAGGNYEQYF TGTGCCAGTAGTATTGTGGCAGGGGGTAACTACGAGCAGTACTTC TRBD1 TRBV19 - TRBJ2-7
CASSSPGNREKLFF TGTGCCAGCAGTTCCCCAGGGAATCGTGAAAAACTGTTTTTT - TRBV28 - TRBJ1-4
CAISDATGPWHYTF TGTGCCATCAGTGATGCGACAGGGCCCTGGCACTACACCTTC TRBD1 TRBV10-3 once TRBJ1-2
CASSPWGGGPPYNEQFF TGTGCCAGCAGCCCTTGGGGCGGGGGTCCTCCCTACAATGAGCAGTTCTTC TRBD2 TRBV7-2 - TRBJ2-1
CASSTLNTEAFF TGTGCCAGCAGCACACTTAACACTGAAGCTTTCTTT - TRBV21-1 - TRBJ1-1
CASNRGNTIYF TGTGCCAGCAACCGGGGAAACACCATATATTTT - TRBV6-5 - TRBJ1-3
CASSRDRVGDHGYTF TGTGCCAGCAGCCGGGACAGGGTAGGTGATCATGGCTACACCTTC TRBD1 TRBV6-5 - TRBJ1-2
CASSLETGREQYF TGTGCCAGCAGCTTAGAGACAGGAAGGGAGCAGTACTTC - TRBV11-1 - TRBJ2-7
CAIKQGNYNEQFF TGTGCCATTAAACAGGGGAACTACAATGAGCAGTTCTTC TRBD1 TRBV10-3 - TRBJ2-1
CASSTTGAADTQYF TGTGCCAGTAGTACGACAGGGGCGGCAGATACGCAGTATTTT TRBD1 TRBV19 - TRBJ2-3
CASSNFGTSDDEQFF TGTGCCAGCAGCAATTTTGGGACTAGCGACGATGAGCAGTTCTTC TRBD2 TRBV7-9 - TRBJ2-1
CASSPDRGSTGELFF TGTGCCAGCAGTCCCGACAGGGGTAGCACCGGGGAGCTGTTTTTT TRBD1 TRBV6-5 - TRBJ2-2
CASSLDRGEGGELFF TGTGCCAGCAGCCTCGACAGGGGAGAGGGCGGGGAGCTGTTTTTT TRBD1 TRBV6-5 - TRBJ2-2
CASSHTAGDNEQFF TGTGCCAGCAGCCATACGGCCGGGGACAATGAGCAGTTCTTC - TRBV7-2 - TRBJ2-1
CSAKGGEGAFF TGCAGTGCTAAAGGGGGGGAGGGGGCTTTCTTT - TRBV20-1 - TRBJ1-1
CASSIGGRATGNTIYF TGTGCCAGTAGTATAGGGGGCAGGGCGACTGGAAACACCATATATTTT - TRBV19 - TRBJ1-3
CASSPRTSGGAMGETQYF TGCGCCAGCAGCCCTCGGACTAGCGGGGGGGCTATGGGAGAGACCCAGTACTTC TRBD2 TRBV4-1 - TRBJ2-5
CASSYSPSGGDNEQFF TGTGCCAGCAGTTACTCGCCTAGCGGGGGGGACAATGAGCAGTTCTTC TRBD2 TRBV6-2/TRBV6-3 - TRBJ2-1
CASSQHPRGNPSPLHF TGCGCCAGCAGTCAGCATCCCAGGGGCAACCCCTCACCCCTCCACTTT - TRBV23-1 - TRBJ1-6
CASSYYSSQETQYF TGCGCCAGCAGCTACTATAGCAGTCAAGAGACCCAGTACTTC - TRBV5-1 - TRBJ2-5
CASSMGSGGLLYNEQFF TGTGCCAGTAGTATGGGTAGCGGGGGCCTACTTTACAATGAGCAGTTCTTC TRBD2 TRBV19 - TRBJ2-1
CASSLGSLDGYTF TGTGCCAGCAGCTTGGGGAGCCTCGATGGCTACACCTTC - TRBV5-6 few TRBJ1-2
CASDRQGGVNTEAFF TGTGCCAGCGATCGACAGGGTGGGGTGAACACTGAAGCTTTCTTT TRBD1 TRBV6-6 - TRBJ1-1
CASSAVNVNTEAFF TGTGCCAGCAGTGCGGTGAACGTGAACACTGAAGCTTTCTTT - TRBV2 - TRBJ1-1
CASTRAGGNTGELFF TGCGCCAGCACCCGGGCAGGGGGCAACACCGGGGAGCTGTTTTTT TRBD1 TRBV5-1 - TRBJ2-2